This T cell receptor beta chain was observed in a study of T-cell memory formation after mild COVID-19. Using its own MiXCR run on the 5' RACE reads, TCRdb lists one record per CDR3 protein. The data hold around 190,000 distinct CDR3 sequences, with 15% to 20% observed a single time. The CDR3 consists of 14 residues. Per the germline V gene, CDR1 is SGHRS and CDR2 is YFSETQ. J gave up 7 bases and V 2 bases, and 5 bases lay outside the gene matches. Sequencing was performed on PBMCs or a T cell subset sorted from them (not recorded which). The chain couples TRBV5-1 to TRBJ2-1, with TRBD2 matching over 8 bases. The clonotype was recovered from a man younger than 30 who had mild COVID-19 (a few samples of this study predate the infection). Cell type and time point are not known. CDR3 residues: CASSFVGGANEQFF. As DNA, the CDR3 is TGCGCCAGCAGCTTTGTCGGGGGGGCTAATGAGCAGTTCTTC.